This TCR beta chain was captured by sequencing in a study of cytomegalovirus exposure and HLA in healthy donors. Study outcomes and limitations: Several top significant clusters appeared, in a later analysis, to be linked to common viral pathogens. Sequencing likely caused a cluster of highly shared sequence variants. Among CMV-associated TCR beta chains, most appeared HLA-restricted in a later analysis. The authors listed 164 TCR beta chains as cytomegalovirus-associated.

The PCR contained 60 Vbeta and 13 Jbeta primers. Generated by immunoSEQ multiplex PCR, the TCRdb table keeps only in-frame clones and is missing some. Of fewer than 150,000 clones listed, around three quarters were seen once; the top ten hold under 7.5%. The CDR3 runs to 13 residues. From germline, CDR1 is WSHSY and CDR2 SAAADI. Deletions cut 6 bases from V and 6 bases from J, with 12 bases between. This clone was observed a handful of times. What it recognizes is unknown. The clonotype originates from a middle-aged man in good health and CMV-seropositive. Sequencing used PBMCs. The rearrangement links TRBV10-2 to TRBJ1-5; D is perhaps TRBD1 (5 bases). The CDR3 region has the DNA TGCGCCAGCAGGTCGGGGGTGGCTCAGCCCCAGCATTTT. Amino acids: CASRSGVAQPQHF.